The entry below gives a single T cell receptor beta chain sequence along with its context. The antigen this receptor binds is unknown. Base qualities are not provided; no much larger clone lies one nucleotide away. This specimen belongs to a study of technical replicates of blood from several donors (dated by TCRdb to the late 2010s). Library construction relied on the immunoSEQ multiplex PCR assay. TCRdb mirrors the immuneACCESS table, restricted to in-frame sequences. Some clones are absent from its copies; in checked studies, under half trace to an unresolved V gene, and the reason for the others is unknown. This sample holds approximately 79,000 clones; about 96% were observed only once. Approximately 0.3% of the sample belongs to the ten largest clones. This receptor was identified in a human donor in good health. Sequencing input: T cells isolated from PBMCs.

CDR3 loop: CASRWETGYDEQYF. The nucleotides read TGTGCCAGCAGATGGGAGACAGGGTACGACGAGCAGTACTTC. In this chain, TRBV2 is recombined with TRBJ2-7; 7 central nucleotides agree with TRBD1. V ends up 6 bases short and J 5 bases short, with an unmatched junction base count of 10. Taken from the germline V gene, the CDR1 and CDR2 loops are SNHLY and FYNNEI. The cysteine opens and the phenylalanine closes a CDR3 of 14 amino acids. Here the CDR3 DNA is all that survives: 42 bases in frame from base 1. Joined to the reference TRBV2 and TRBJ2-7 proteins, this CDR3 gives the full variable domain: EPEVTQTPSHQVTQMGQEVILRCVPISNHLYFYWYRQILGQKVEFLVSFYNNEISEKSEIFDDQFSVERPDGSNFTLKIRSTKLEDSAMYFCASRWETGYDEQYFGPGTRLTVT.